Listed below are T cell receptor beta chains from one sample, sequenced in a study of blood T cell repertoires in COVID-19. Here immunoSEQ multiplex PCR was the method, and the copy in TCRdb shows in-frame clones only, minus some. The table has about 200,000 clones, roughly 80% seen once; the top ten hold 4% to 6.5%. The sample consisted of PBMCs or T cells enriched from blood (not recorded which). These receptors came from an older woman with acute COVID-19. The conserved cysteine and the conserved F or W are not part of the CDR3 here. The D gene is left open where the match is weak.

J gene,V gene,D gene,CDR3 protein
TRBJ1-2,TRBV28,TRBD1,ASSWGQLRGGYT
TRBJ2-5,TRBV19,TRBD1,ASSPTGSETQY
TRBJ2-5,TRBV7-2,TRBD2,ASSLEAGGPVSETQY
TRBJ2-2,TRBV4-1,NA,ASSQATGELF
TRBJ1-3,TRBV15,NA,ATSRDRGSGGNTIY
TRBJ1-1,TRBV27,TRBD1,ASRTGFNQAF
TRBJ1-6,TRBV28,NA,ATTNPYTWGGEGNSPLH
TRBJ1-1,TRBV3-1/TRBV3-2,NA,ASSLGQANTEAF
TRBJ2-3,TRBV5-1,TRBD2,ASRTSGTSTDTQY
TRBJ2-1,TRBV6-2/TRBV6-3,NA,ASSYSAGVGMGEQF
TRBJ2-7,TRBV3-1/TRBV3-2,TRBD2,ASSPSGSLAHEQY
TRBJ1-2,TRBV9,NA,ASSKQGMPNYGYT
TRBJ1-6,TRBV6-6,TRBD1,ASRRTGAYNSPLH
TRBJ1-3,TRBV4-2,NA,ASSQDLTVSGNTIY
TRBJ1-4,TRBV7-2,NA,ASSFIEKLF
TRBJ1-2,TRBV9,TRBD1,ASSMNKGQPLRGIYGYT
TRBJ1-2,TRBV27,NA,ASSFSGARAYGYT
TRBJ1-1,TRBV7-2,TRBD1,ASSLTGTENTEAF
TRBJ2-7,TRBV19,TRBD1,ASSQTGFAEQY
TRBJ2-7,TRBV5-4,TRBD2,ASNIVGGTGEQY
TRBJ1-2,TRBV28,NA,ASSSGGEDYGYT
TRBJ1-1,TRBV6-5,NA,ASSYPQGEAF
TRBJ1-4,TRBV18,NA,ASSLGLATNEKLF
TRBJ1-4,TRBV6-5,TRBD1,ASITGTGSEKLF
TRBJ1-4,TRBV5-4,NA,ASSLDLAGSDEKLF
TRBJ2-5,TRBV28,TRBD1,ASGAPGQGKETQY
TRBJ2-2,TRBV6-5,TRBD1,ASSGQGWTGELF
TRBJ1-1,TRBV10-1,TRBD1,ASGGTVGEAF
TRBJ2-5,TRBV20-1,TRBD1,SASSLGTGVRETQY
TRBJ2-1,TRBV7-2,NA,ASSLVVAEQF